This TCR beta chain emerged from a study of response to subunit inactivated influenza vaccine. Trimming at V came to 8 bases and at J to 4 bases, leaving 8 bases not matched to a gene. Germline V gene sequence: CDR1 KGHSH, CDR2 LQKENI. The CDR3 is made up of 15 amino acids. Each CDR3 protein is one row after TCRdb ran MiXCR on the RT-PCR reads. The data show 500,000 to 550,000 distinct CDR3 sequences, around 25% seen once. In addition, the sample was reused for a study of T cells expressing NK-cell markers. From that second work: Beta-chain TCR cDNA was generated via 5'RACE template switching with UMIs. For 6 or 7 donors, the dominant NKG2C+ clonotypes made up about 1.0-7.5% of their CD8+ T cells. The CD3+CD56-NKG2C+ fraction was also led by these clonotypes in several donors. Whether expanded NKG2C+ T cell clones recognized HCMV stayed uncertain.

The chain carries TRBV18 and TRBJ2-2; TRBD1 aligns across 9 bases. Sequenced material: CD4+ T cells sorted from PBMCs, taken roughly 13 days after vaccination. The clonotype originates from a man aged 50 or older who received an inactivated influenza vaccine. Here the CDR3 DNA reads TGTGCCAGCGGAGCCGGGACAGGGAGCACCGGGGAGCTGTTTTTT. Protein: CASGAGTGSTGELFF.